This T cell receptor beta chain was sequenced for a study of T cell responses to AZD1222 COVID-19 vaccine. As for the study in general: Second-dose recipients at about 4 or about 12 weeks were treated as one pooled group. Study findings and constraints: Variant regions that are unmutated are reportedly the target of nearly half of spike-specific TCRs.

Measured with immunoSEQ multiplex PCR; TCRdb has only the in-frame clones, and not every one. Among 150,000 to 200,000 clones listed, around 90% were seen once. CDR3 size: 14 residues. V dropped 4 bases and J dropped 5; count of bases not matched to a gene: 6. CDR1 is SGHRS and CDR2 is YFSETQ in the germline V gene. To note about this clone: The antigen remains unidentified.

This TCR derives from an adult in good health. This specimen consisted of peripheral blood, obtained on day 0 of AZD1222 vaccination. The chain employs TRBV5-1 and TRBJ2-5; 9 nucleotides line up with TRBD1. The CDR3 is CASSLDRGGETQYF. DNA for the CDR3: TGCGCCAGCAGCCTGGACAGGGGAGGGGAGACCCAGTACTTC. The full variable domain, with the rest looked up from reference TRBV5-1 and TRBJ2-5, is KAGVTQTPRYLIKTRGQQVTLSCSPISGHRSVSWYQQTPGQGLQFLFEYFSETQRNKGNFPGRFSGRQFSNSRSEMNVSTLELGDSALYLCASSLDRGGETQYFGPGTRLLVL.